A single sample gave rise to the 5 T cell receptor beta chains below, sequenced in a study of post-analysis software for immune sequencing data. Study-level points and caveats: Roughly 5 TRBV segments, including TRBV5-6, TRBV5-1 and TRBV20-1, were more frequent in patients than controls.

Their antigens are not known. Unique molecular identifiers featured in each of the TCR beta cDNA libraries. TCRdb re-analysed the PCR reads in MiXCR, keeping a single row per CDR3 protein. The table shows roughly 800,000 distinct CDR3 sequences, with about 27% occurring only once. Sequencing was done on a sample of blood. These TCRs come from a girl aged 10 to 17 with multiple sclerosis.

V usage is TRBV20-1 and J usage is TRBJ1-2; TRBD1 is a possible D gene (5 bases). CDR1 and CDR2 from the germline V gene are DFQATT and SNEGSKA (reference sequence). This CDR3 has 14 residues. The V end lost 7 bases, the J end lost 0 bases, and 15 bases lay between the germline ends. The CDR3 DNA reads TGCAGTGTCGGACGACGGGGGTCTAACTATGGCTACACCTTC. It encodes CSVGRRGSNYGYTF.

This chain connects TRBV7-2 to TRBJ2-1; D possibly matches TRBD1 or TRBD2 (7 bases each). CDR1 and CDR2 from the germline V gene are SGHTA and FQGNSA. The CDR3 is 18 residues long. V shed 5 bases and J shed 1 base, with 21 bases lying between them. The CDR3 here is CASSEGGGSGRSYNEQFF. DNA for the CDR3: TGTGCCAGCAGCGAAGGGGGCGGGAGCGGAAGGTCCTACAATGAGCAGTTCTTC.

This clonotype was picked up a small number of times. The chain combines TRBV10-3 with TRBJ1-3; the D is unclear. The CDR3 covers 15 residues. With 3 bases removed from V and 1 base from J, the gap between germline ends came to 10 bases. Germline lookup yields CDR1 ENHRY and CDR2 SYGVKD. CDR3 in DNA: TGTGCCATCAGTGACGGACGGAAATCTGGAAACACCATATATTTT. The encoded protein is CAISDGRKSGNTIYF.

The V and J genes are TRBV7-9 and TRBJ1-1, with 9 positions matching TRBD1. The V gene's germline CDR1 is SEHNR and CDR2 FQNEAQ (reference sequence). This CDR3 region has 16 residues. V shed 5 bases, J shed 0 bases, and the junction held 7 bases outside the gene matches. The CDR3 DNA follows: TGTGCCAGCAGCCCCGGGACAGGGTCATTGAACACTGAAGCTTTCTTT. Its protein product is CASSPGTGSLNTEAFF.

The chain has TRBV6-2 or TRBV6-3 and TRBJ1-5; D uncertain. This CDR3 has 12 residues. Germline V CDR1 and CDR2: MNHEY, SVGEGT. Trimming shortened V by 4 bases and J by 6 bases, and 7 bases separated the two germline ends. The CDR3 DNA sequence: TGTGCCAGCAGTTTCAACGGTCAGCCCCAGCATTTT. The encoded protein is CASSFNGQPQHF.